This T cell receptor (beta chain) was sequenced during a study of blood T cell repertoires in COVID-19 (dated by TCRdb to the early 2020s). In terms of the full investigation: Samples covering the acute and convalescent phases of COVID-19 were provided by collaborators in the United States, Italy and Spain. The material from the prospective study consisted of cDNA or gDNA derived from T cells, B-cell-depleted T cells, or PBMCs. Deeply sampled blood TCRbeta repertoires from subjects exposed to, actively infected with, or recovered from COVID-19 were included in the dataset. The repertoires were released in a freely available public database meant as a resource for research on the immune response to SARS-CoV-2. The samples were drawn from two sources: the first 160 participants of the ongoing ImmuneRACE study, and 950 to 1,500 subjects contributed by 6 global collaborators. A de-identified subject ID, COVID-19 status, age in years and sex were almost always included in the sample metadata. Where available, HLA class I and class II types were taken from metadata supplied by the sample provider and were not determined by assay-based typing. Study-wide conclusions, independent of this receptor: How much clinical and demographic metadata was included differed by source and by participant, and the metadata was provided uncurated.

This clone was found once. Which antigen it targets is not known. The input lacks base qualities; no much larger clone sits a single base away. Collaborating institutions collected whole blood in K2EDTA tubes following their own protocols. Collaborator samples were shipped for TCRbeta analysis as frozen whole blood, isolated PBMCs, or DNA extracted from either sample type. TCRbeta CDR3 regions were amplified from genomic DNA by means of the immunoSEQ Assay, a bias-controlled multiplex PCR. In the source study's methods: Within the assay, amplification of reference gene primers was used to estimate how many nucleated cells each sample contained. Sequence reads were collapsed and filtered to measure the absolute abundance of every unique TCRbeta CDR3 rearrangement. For each sample, productive Simpson clonality was calculated as the square root of Simpson's diversity index across productive rearrangements. Here the immuneACCESS table is served through TCRdb, limited to in-frame sequences with V and J called. Missing clones are a known gap in these copies; in checked studies unresolved V genes cover under half, and the rest lacks a known reason. D and trimming come from the DNA, and the V and J calls and clone size come from that table. For this sample the table gives 120,000 to 150,000 clones, of which around 84% were detected only once. The ten largest clones represent approximately 5% of the sample.

Based on the germline V gene, the CDR1 and CDR2 sequences are SGHTA and FQGNSA. The CDR3 sequence holds 15 residues, the cysteine and phenylalanine included. The entry retains the CDR3 DNA only, 45 bases that are in frame from base 1. V loses 5 bases, J loses 0 bases, and the germline ends lie 14 bases apart. Sequencing was done on a sample of peripheral blood. The chain is made from TRBV7-2 and TRBJ2-7, with TRBD1 perhaps the D gene, on 6 matching bases. This clonotype was obtained from a woman in her forties or fifties with acute or convalescent COVID-19. The CDR3 protein: CASSRPDSSSYEQYF. The DNA sequence is TGTGCCAGCAGCCGCCCGGACAGTAGCTCCTACGAGCAGTACTTC.